This T cell receptor (beta chain) was obtained from a study of shared clonotypes between healthy human individuals. Clones were sequenced by immunoSEQ multiplex PCR, and TCRdb holds only the in-frame ones, with some missing. The data hold some 1.4 million clones, with around 97% observed a single time. Study outcomes and limitations: The genetic and exposure-history diversity represented was limited by few donors.

V was clipped by 0 bases and J by 4 bases; unmatched bases: 4. CDR3 length: 15 residues. Germline CDR1 MNHEY, CDR2 SVGAGI. Concerning this clone: Its matching antigen is unknown.

Material for sequencing was naive CD4+ T cells sorted from blood. Subset described: CD45RA+ positively selected. The source is a man in his thirties or forties in good health. This chain links TRBV6-5 with TRBJ2-7, with 9 bases that match TRBD1. CDR3 nucleotides: TGTGCCAGCAGTTACTCTACGGGACAGGGATACGAGCAGTACTTC. Its translation is CASSYSTGQGYEQYF.